This passage covers 5 T cell receptor beta chains from one sample sequenced in a study of T cell changes during pregnancy in multiple sclerosis. Clones were sequenced by immunoSEQ multiplex PCR, and TCRdb holds only the in-frame ones, with some missing. Of under 90,000 clones in the sample, just over 90% were seen once. The sequenced sample was peripheral blood, obtained in the second trimester of pregnancy. Receptors originate from a female donor in good health, enrolled as a control in a pregnancy study.

The count of this clone is one. In DNA form, the CDR3 reads TGTGCCAGCAGCACCTACCGGGACTCGAATTCCAAAAACATTCAGTACTTC. Protein sequence: CASSTYRDSNSKNIQYF. The rearrangement links TRBV7-8 to TRBJ2-4; D possibly corresponds to TRBD2 (6 bases). The CDR3 covers 17 residues. V gave up 5 bases and J gave up 2 bases, with 19 bases separating them. Germline CDR1 reads SGHVS; CDR2 reads FQNEAQ.

This clone was detected once. The chain has TRBV7-9 and TRBJ2-5; TRBD2 aligns across 8 bases. J was trimmed by 5 bases and V by 3 bases; bases with no gene match: 8. The CDR3 length is 15 residues. CDR1 is SEHNR and CDR2 is FQNEAQ in the germline V gene (reference sequence). CDR3 sequence: CASSFYSGSRETQYF. The CDR3, as DNA: TGTGCCAGCAGCTTCTACAGCGGGAGCCGGGAGACCCAGTACTTC.

The chain carries TRBV14 and TRBJ2-1, with 8 bases lining up with TRBD2. Per germline, CDR1 SGHDN and CDR2 FVKESK. J gave up 2 bases and V 5 bases, and 11 bases lay outside the gene matches. This CDR3 spans 17 amino acids. CDR3 loop: CASSEAGVLLAYNEQFF. As DNA, the CDR3 is TGTGCCAGCAGCGAAGCGGGAGTACTTTTAGCCTACAATGAGCAGTTCTTC.

The CDR3 DNA sequence: TGCGCCAGCAGCTTGCTCTCGAACACTGAAGCTTTCTTT. This codes for CASSLLSNTEAFF. The V and J genes are TRBV5-1 and TRBJ1-1; D not certain. This CDR3 contains 13 residues. V lost 1 base and J 1 base, leaving 5 bases between the germline ends. Germline-derived CDR1 and CDR2 are SGHRS and YFSETQ.

This clone was detected only once. In DNA form, the CDR3 reads TGTGCCAGCAGCTTGAGGGGGATCGGGAATGAAAAACTGTTTTTT. Encoded protein: CASSLRGIGNEKLFF. The chain is built from TRBV5-6 and TRBJ1-4; maybe TRBD1 (6 bases). The CDR3 spans 15 residues. Looked up from germline, CDR1 is SGHDT and CDR2 is YYEEEE. Trimming cost V 1 base and J 5 bases, with 12 bases left between them.